The 21 T cell receptor beta chains below were found in one sample sequenced in a study of Ad26.COV2.S vaccination and SARS-CoV-2 variants. The treatment was: 19 received Ad26.COV2.S at low or high dose, single or two shots; several received placebo; per-sample allocation not given. Each sample was drawn 63 days after the first injection (of vaccine or placebo). This table comes from immunoSEQ multiplex PCR, and its TCRdb copy is limited to in-frame clones, with some not included. The data contain about 370,000 clones, about 88% of them seen just once; the ten biggest clones take up 3.5%. The sample consisted of peripheral blood, taken in a trial of Ad26.COV2.S vaccine versus placebo. Every receptor here comes from a person between 18 and 65 years old who received the Ad26.COV2.S COVID-19 vaccine or a placebo.

This chain uses TRBV9 with TRBJ2-2; D gene uncertain. The CDR3 loop spans 13 amino acids. V was clipped by 5 bases and J by 3 bases, with 8 bases between them. CDR1 SGDLS and CDR2 YYNGEE come from the germline V gene. The CDR3 region is CASSPWDTGELFF. The CDR3 bases are TGTGCCAGCAGTCCGTGGGACACCGGGGAGCTGTTTTTT.

This chain uses TRBV30 with TRBJ1-1; perhaps TRBD1 as D (5 bases). This CDR3 spans 15 amino acids. Germline V gene data show CDR1 as GTSNPN and CDR2 as SVGIG (reference sequence). The V end lost 1 base, the J end lost 1 base, and 13 bases lay between the germline ends. The CDR3 spells CAWSAPGLANTEAFF. The DNA of the CDR3 is TGTGCCTGGAGTGCTCCGGGACTTGCGAACACTGAAGCTTTCTTT.

The chain employs TRBV5-4 and TRBJ2-2, with D perhaps TRBD1 (5 bases). The CDR3 is 15 amino acids. CDR1 SGHNT and CDR2 YYREEE come from the germline V gene (reference sequence). The V and J ends lost 0 bases and 7 bases respectively, with 13 bases between them. The CDR3: CASSLDSAGYGELFF. The CDR3 coding sequence is TGTGCCAGCAGCTTGGACAGTGCAGGGTACGGGGAGCTGTTTTTT.

V is TRBV21-1 and J is TRBJ2-7; TRBD1, the table's D call, lacks a check against the DNA. TRBV21-1 is labeled a pseudogene. CDR3 length equals 15 residues. The CDR3 DNA reads as TGTGCCAGCACTCCAGACAGAACACTAACCTACGAGCAGTACTTC. Translating it yields CASTPDRTLTYEQYF.

V gene TRBV5-1 combines with J gene TRBJ2-7; D not certain. The V end lost 0 bases, the J end lost 3 bases, and 7 bases lay between the germline ends. Germline V gene sequence: CDR1 SGHRS, CDR2 YFSETQ. CDR3 length: 13 amino acids. The CDR3 nucleotides read TGCGCCAGCAGCTTGGTCTTTGACTACGAGCAGTACTTC. Protein sequence: CASSLVFDYEQYF. Supplemented by reference TRBV5-1 and TRBJ2-7, the full variable domain reads KAGVTQTPRYLIKTRGQQVTLSCSPISGHRSVSWYQQTPGQGLQFLFEYFSETQRNKGNFPGRFSGRQFSNSRSEMNVSTLELGDSALYLCASSLVFDYEQYFGPGTRLTVT.

The rearrangement uses TRBV10-1 and TRBJ1-2, with 11 bases that match TRBD1. The CDR3 is 14 amino acids. After removal of 7 bases from V and 7 bases from J, the junction contained 8 bases not matched to a gene. Germline loops: CDR1 WNHNN, CDR2 SYGVQD (reference sequence). The CDR3 region is CASMTDRGRTGYTF. CDR3 bases: TGCGCCAGCATGACGGACAGGGGGCGTACTGGCTACACCTTC.

Note on this clone: One junction end disagrees with the germline gene, perhaps due to a read error. The chain links TRBV11-2 to TRBJ2-7; a weak D match, TRBD1 (6 bases). CDR1 is SGHAT and CDR2 is FQNNGV in the germline V gene. This CDR3 has 11 amino acids. The CDR3 region has the DNA TGTGCCAGCAGCTTCGGACAGCAGACACACTTC. Translating it yields CASSFGQQTHF.

The chain carries TRBV6-2 or TRBV6-3 and TRBJ2-7; 13 bases are shared with TRBD2. This CDR3 spans 17 amino acids. CDR1 and CDR2 from the germline V gene are MNHEY and SVGEGT. V shed 1 base and J 4 bases; nucleotides not matched to a gene: 7. The CDR3 is CASSYLTSGGSQYEQYF. CDR3 sequence (DNA): TGTGCCAGCAGTTACTTGACTAGCGGGGGGAGTCAGTACGAGCAGTACTTC.

CDR3 residues: CASSLSRNTEAFF. The CDR3 DNA is TGTGCCAGCAGCTTATCTCGGAACACTGAAGCTTTCTTT. J is TRBJ1-1 and V is TRBV7-6; unclear D gene. CDR3 length: 13 amino acids. Trimming cost V 2 bases and J 1 base, with 5 bases left between them. The germline V gene encodes CDR1 SGHVS and CDR2 FNYEAQ.

This clone was observed a few times. The CDR3 sequence is CASSHDRDAAEAFF. CDR3 in DNA: TGTGCCAGCAGCCATGACAGGGATGCGGCTGAAGCTTTCTTT. The gene calls are TRBV3-1 (or the pseudogene TRBV3-2) and TRBJ1-1; 7 nucleotides agree with TRBD1. This CDR3 contains 14 residues. Germline loops: CDR1 LGHDT, CDR2 YNNKEL (reference sequence). V trimming: 3 bases; J trimming: 6 bases; junction bases outside the gene matches: 7.

The rearrangement links TRBV6-1 to TRBJ1-5; D is undetermined. The germline CDR1 and CDR2 sequences are MNHNS and SASEGT. V shed 2 bases and J shed 9 bases, with 8 bases lying between them. The CDR3 has 12 residues. The CDR3 is CASSEWERPQHF. CDR3 bases: TGTGCCAGCAGTGAATGGGAGCGGCCCCAGCATTTT.

CDR3 nucleotide sequence: TGCGCCAGCAGCTTGGGGGTGCAGGGGGCGAATCAGCCCCAGCATTTT. Encoded protein: CASSLGVQGANQPQHF. The genes are TRBV5-1 and TRBJ1-5; 8 positions agree with TRBD1. Germline CDR1 SGHRS, CDR2 YFSETQ. V shed 0 bases, J shed 4 bases, and the junction held 6 bases outside the gene matches. This CDR3 comprises 16 residues. Combining the CDR3 with reference TRBV5-1 and TRBJ1-5 gives the whole variable domain KAGVTQTPRYLIKTRGQQVTLSCSPISGHRSVSWYQQTPGQGLQFLFEYFSETQRNKGNFPGRFSGRQFSNSRSEMNVSTLELGDSALYLCASSLGVQGANQPQHFGDGTRLSIL.

The rearrangement uses TRBV6-2 or TRBV6-3 and TRBJ1-1; D is ambiguous. Germline assignment: CDR1 MNHEY and CDR2 SVGEGT. V was shortened by 4 bases and J by 1 base, with 16 bases between the two germline ends. The CDR3 is made up of 16 amino acids. The CDR3 DNA is TGTGCCAGCAGTTTCCACCGGTGGAGACCGAACACTGAAGCTTTCTTT. Amino acid sequence: CASSFHRWRPNTEAFF.

This rearrangement joins TRBV27 to TRBJ2-6; D not certain. The CDR3 loop spans 13 amino acids. Germline lookup yields CDR1 MNHEY and CDR2 SMNVEV (reference sequence). Trimming left V 2 bases short and J 7 bases short, with 6 bases between. CDR3: CASSLVAANVLTF. Here the CDR3 DNA reads TGTGCCAGCAGTTTAGTAGCTGCCAACGTCCTGACTTTC.

The rearrangement uses TRBV7-9 and TRBJ1-3; no definite D call. Germline assignment: CDR1 SEHNR and CDR2 FQNEAQ (reference sequence). CDR3 length equals 14 residues. Trimming shortened V by 5 bases and J by 2 bases, and 10 bases separated the two germline ends. CDR3 nucleotides: TGTGCCAGCAGCCTCGCGGGAACTGGAAACACCATATATTTT. Translating gives CASSLAGTGNTIYF.

The V call is TRBV7-9, the J call TRBJ2-1; possible D gene TRBD2, 5 bases. Deletions cut 5 bases from V and 6 bases from J, with 8 bases between. CDR3 length: 12 amino acids. Per the germline V gene, CDR1 is SEHNR and CDR2 is FQNEAQ (reference sequence). The CDR3 coding sequence is TGTGCCAGCAGCCAGAGCGGCAATGAGCAGTTCTTC. It encodes CASSQSGNEQFF.

Here the CDR3 DNA reads TGTGCCACCAGGACAAAGTGGACAGATACGCAGTATTTT. This codes for CATRTKWTDTQYF. The gene calls are TRBV6-5 and TRBJ2-3, with D maybe TRBD1 (5 bases). CDR3 length equals 13 residues. Germline V gives CDR1 MNHEY, CDR2 SVGAGI. V lost 10 bases and J lost 3, with 14 bases in between.

V is TRBV27 and J is TRBJ2-3; 7 positions agree with TRBD2. The CDR3 consists of 15 residues. Looked up from germline, CDR1 is MNHEY and CDR2 is SMNVEV (reference sequence). V was clipped by 2 bases and J by 8 bases; unmatched bases: 10. CDR3 residues: CASSLGTPAGVTQYF. CDR3 bases: TGTGCCAGCAGTTTAGGGACCCCCGCGGGAGTTACGCAGTATTTT.

This chain uses TRBV7-8 with TRBJ2-7, with D maybe TRBD1 (5 bases). Trimming took off 5 bases at V and 6 bases at J, with 14 bases between the two ends. In germline, CDR1 is SGHVS, CDR2 FQNEAQ. The CDR3 sequence is 13 residues long. CDR3 amino acids: CASSPRVLLEQYF. Written as DNA, the CDR3 is TGTGCCAGCAGCCCCAGGGTACTGCTCGAGCAGTACTTC. Full variable domain (rest looked up from reference TRBV7-8 and TRBJ2-7): GAGVSQSPRYKVAKRGQDVALRCDPISGHVSLFWYQQALGQGPEFLTYFQNEAQLDKSGLPSDRFFAERPEGSVSTLKIQRTQQEDSAVYLCASSPRVLLEQYFGPGTRLTVT.

The chain links TRBV6-1 to TRBJ2-1; either TRBD1 or TRBD2 may fit D (5 bases each). The CDR3 has 15 residues. Germline assignment: CDR1 MNHNS and CDR2 SASEGT. V lost 2 bases, J lost 8 bases, and 16 bases lay in between. DNA of the CDR3: TGTGCCAGCAGTGAAACCTCGACGAGAGGGGATGAGCAGTTCTTC. Translating it yields CASSETSTRGDEQFF.

The chain employs TRBV7-9 and TRBJ1-2; TRBD1 is a possible D gene (6 bases). Trimming cost V 4 bases and J 4 bases, with 19 bases left between them. CDR1 and CDR2 from the germline V gene are SEHNR and FQNEAQ (reference sequence). The CDR3 is made up of 16 amino acids. The CDR3 DNA follows: TGTGCCAGCAGCTCCTATCATGGTCAGGGGACCTATGGCTACACCTTC. Its translation: CASSSYHGQGTYGYTF.